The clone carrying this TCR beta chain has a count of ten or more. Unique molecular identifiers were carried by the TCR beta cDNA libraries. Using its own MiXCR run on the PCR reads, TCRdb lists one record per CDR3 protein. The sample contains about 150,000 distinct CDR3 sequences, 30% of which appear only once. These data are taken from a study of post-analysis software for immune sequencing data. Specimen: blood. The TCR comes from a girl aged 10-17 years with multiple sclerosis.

This CDR3 is CASRPRVYGYTF. The CDR3 DNA follows: TGTGCCAGCAGGCCCCGGGTCTATGGCTACACCTTC. The gene calls are TRBV28 and TRBJ1-2; D is unresolved. The CDR3 totals 12 residues. Germline CDR1 MDHEN, CDR2 SYDVKM. V lost 6 bases, J lost 4 bases, and 9 bases lay in between.